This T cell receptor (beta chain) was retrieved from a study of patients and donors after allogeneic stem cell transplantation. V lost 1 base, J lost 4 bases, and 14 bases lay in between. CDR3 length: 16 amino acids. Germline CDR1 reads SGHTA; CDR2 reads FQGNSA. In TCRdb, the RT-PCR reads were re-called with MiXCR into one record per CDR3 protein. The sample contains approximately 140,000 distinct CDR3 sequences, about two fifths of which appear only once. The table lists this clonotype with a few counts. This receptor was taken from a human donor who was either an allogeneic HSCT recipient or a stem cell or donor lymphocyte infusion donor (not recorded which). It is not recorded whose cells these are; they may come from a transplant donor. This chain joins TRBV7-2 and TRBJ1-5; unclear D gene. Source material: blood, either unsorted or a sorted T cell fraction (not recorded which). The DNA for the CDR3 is TGTGCCAGCAGCTTAGAGACGGCGTCGGAGAATCAGCCCCAGCATTTT. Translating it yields CASSLETASENQPQHF.